A single sample gave rise to the 30 T cell receptor beta chains below, sequenced in a study of T cells after posttransplantation cyclophosphamide. The naive gate required viable CD3+CD4+ or CD3+CD8+ cells with CCR7+CD45RA+CD45RO-CD95-CD27+CD28+ phenotype. Method: immunoSEQ multiplex PCR; TCRdb's copy keeps in-frame clones and lacks some. The table lists roughly 30,000 clones, over 75% of them singletons. Sample: naive CD4+ T cells sorted from blood. The receptor set was obtained from a man aged 25-45 years in good health and a related stem cell transplant donor.

The rearrangement joins TRBV10-3 to TRBJ1-1, with 7 bases that match TRBD1. Germline values: CDR1 ENHRY, CDR2 SYGVKD. This CDR3 spans 14 amino acids. Trimming cost V 6 bases and J 1 base; bases outside gene matches: 5. The CDR3 DNA is TGTGCCATCAGGGAAGGGGGCGGGAACACTGAAGCTTTCTTT. As protein: CAIREGGGNTEAFF.

The gene calls are TRBV29-1 and TRBJ1-1; the D is unclear. The CDR3 has 12 residues. The germline V gene has CDR1 SQVTM and CDR2 ANQGSEA. The V and J ends lost 7 bases and 2 bases respectively, with 11 bases between them. The CDR3 bases are TGCAGCGCCCCAACCCTAAACACTGAAGCTTTCTTT. Translation: CSAPTLNTEAFF.

This rearrangement joins TRBV28 to TRBJ1-2, with 10 bases aligning to TRBD1. V lost 5 bases, J lost 8 bases, and 5 bases stayed unmatched. The germline gives CDR1 MDHEN, CDR2 SYDVKM. This CDR3 is built from 13 residues. The CDR3 region is CASSPSTGGGYTF. DNA for the CDR3: TGTGCCAGCAGTCCCTCGACAGGGGGCGGCTACACCTTC.

The CDR3 DNA is TGTGCCAGCAGCCTTTTCGGACTGTTGCTTTCCTACAATGAGCAGTTCTTC. Its protein product is CASSLFGLLLSYNEQFF. This rearrangement joins TRBV11-2 to TRBJ2-1, with D possibly TRBD2 on 5 matching bases. V was trimmed by 5 bases and J by 1 base, leaving 18 bases between them. The CDR3 has 17 amino acids. Germline assignment: CDR1 SGHAT and CDR2 FQNNGV.

V gene TRBV5-1 combines with J gene TRBJ1-1; a weak D match, TRBD1 (5 bases). The CDR3 spans 13 residues. Germline CDR1 SGHRS, CDR2 YFSETQ. The V gene lost 3 bases and the J gene lost 3 bases, with 9 bases spanning the gap. The CDR3 nucleotides read TGCGCCAGCAGCTCCGGGGGGGACACTGAAGCTTTCTTT. Translating it yields CASSSGGDTEAFF.

V usage is TRBV5-4 and J usage is TRBJ2-1; 8 positions agree with TRBD2. The germline V gene encodes CDR1 SGHNT and CDR2 YYREEE (reference sequence). V gave up 0 bases and J gave up 7 bases; unmatched junction bases: 9. This CDR3 is 16 amino acids long. This CDR3 is CASSLAVAGGWNEQFF. CDR3 in DNA: TGTGCCAGCAGCTTGGCCGTGGCGGGGGGTTGGAATGAGCAGTTCTTC.

The chain couples TRBV7-2 to TRBJ1-1; 8 bases fit TRBD1. Per germline, CDR1 SGHTA and CDR2 FQGNSA. The length of the CDR3 is 16 residues. J lost 5 bases, V lost 1 base, and 9 bases had no gene match. In DNA, the CDR3 is TGTGCCAGCAGCTTAGACGGCAGGGGGCGAACGACTGAAGCTTTCTTT. The encoded protein is CASSLDGRGRTTEAFF.

The V and J genes are TRBV19 and TRBJ1-6; no reliable D call. The CDR3 sequence is 16 residues long. CDR1 is LNHDA, CDR2 SQIVND, per germline (reference sequence). Deletions cut 6 bases from V and 6 bases from J, with 18 bases between. The CDR3 DNA reads TGTGCCAGTAGGTCGACCGAAAGAGGCAGTAATTCACCCCTCCACTTT. This sequence encodes CASRSTERGSNSPLHF.

The chain joins TRBV10-3 to TRBJ1-5; D perhaps matches TRBD1 (6 bases). Germline CDR1 is ENHRY and CDR2 is SYGVKD. The CDR3 extends over 14 amino acids. V lost 4 bases to trimming and J lost 6 bases, with 13 bases between them. Written as DNA, the CDR3 is TGTGCCATCAGTGCTTCAGGGGCCCCTCAGCCCCAGCATTTT. Translated, it gives CAISASGAPQPQHF.

The CDR3 DNA reads TGTGCCAGCAGCCGGGGAATCTCTGGAAACACCATATATTTT. Its protein product is CASSRGISGNTIYF. The rearrangement links TRBV6-5 to TRBJ1-3, with unresolved D. Germline CDR1 reads MNHEY; CDR2 reads SVGAGI. V lost 6 bases to trimming and J lost 0 bases, with 9 bases between them. The CDR3 sequence is 14 residues long.

This clone was seen a handful of times. This chain joins TRBV19 and TRBJ1-4; TRBD1 agrees at 7 bases. V lost 5 bases to trimming and J lost 7 bases; unmatched junction nucleotides: 7. The CDR3 is 14 residues long. The V gene's germline CDR1 is LNHDA and CDR2 SQIVND (reference sequence). The CDR3 here is CASSAGQLSEKLFF. DNA of the CDR3: TGTGCCAGTAGTGCGGGACAGTTGAGTGAAAAACTGTTTTTT.

This chain uses TRBV4-1 with TRBJ2-5; D is unresolved. Gene TRBJ2-7 matches the end of the DNA better, so the J call may be wrong. CDR1 and CDR2 (germline): MGHRA, YSYEKL. The CDR3 extends over 16 amino acids. CDR3 region: CASSQARGTKRYEQYF. The CDR3 DNA sequence: TGCGCCAGCAGCCAAGCCCGCGGTACAAAGAGGTACGAGCAGTACTTC.

The V gene is TRBV7-2, the J gene TRBJ1-1; a possible D gene is TRBD1 (5 bases). Germline V gives CDR1 SGHTA, CDR2 FQGNSA. The CDR3 loop spans 13 amino acids. Trimming stripped 2 bases from V and 4 bases from J, with 8 bases between. CDR3 in DNA: TGTGCCAGCAGCTTAATAAGGGGCACTGAAGCTTTCTTT. This sequence encodes CASSLIRGTEAFF.

This clone was seen only once. The V call is TRBV28, the J call TRBJ1-1; D unresolved. Trimming removed 7 bases at V and 1 base at J, with 25 bases between. This CDR3 contains 18 residues. The germline CDR1 and CDR2 sequences are MDHEN and SYDVKM. The CDR3: CASKGGWPQATGNTEAFF. CDR3 nucleotides: TGTGCCAGCAAGGGAGGTTGGCCCCAAGCAACGGGGAACACTGAAGCTTTCTTT.

V gene TRBV6-1 combines with J gene TRBJ2-1, with unresolved D. CDR1 is MNHNS, CDR2 SASEGT, per germline. This CDR3 is built from 17 residues. The V and J ends lost 0 bases and 0 bases respectively, with 12 bases between them. CDR3 sequence (DNA): TGTGCCAGCAGTGAAGCGTATAGTAGCAGCTCCTACAATGAGCAGTTCTTC. It codes for CASSEAYSSSSYNEQFF.

The chain recombines TRBV27 with TRBJ2-1; TRBD2 matches 7 bases. This CDR3 has 16 residues. Germline loops: CDR1 MNHEY, CDR2 SMNVEV (reference sequence). V shed 9 bases, J shed 6 bases, and the junction held 17 bases outside the gene matches. The CDR3 sequence: CASPCESGAVVNEQFF. The CDR3 DNA follows: TGTGCCAGTCCCTGCGAAAGCGGGGCAGTGGTCAATGAGCAGTTCTTC.

The chain is built from TRBV29-1 and TRBJ1-2; D might be TRBD1 (5 bases). Germline lookup yields CDR1 SQVTM and CDR2 ANQGSEA. The ends were cut back, 3 bases at V and 6 bases at J, with 8 bases in the middle. The CDR3 spans 11 residues. The CDR3 sequence is CSVEGLDGYTF. The CDR3 bases are TGCAGCGTTGAGGGACTGGATGGCTACACCTTC.

V and J are TRBV7-9 and TRBJ2-7; 9 nucleotides agree with TRBD2. CDR1 and CDR2 from the germline V gene are SEHNR and FQNEAQ (reference sequence). V was clipped by 3 bases and J by 2 bases; unmatched bases: 5. CDR3 length: 15 residues. Here the CDR3 reads CASSFTGGGAYEQYF. In nucleotides, the CDR3 is TGTGCCAGCAGCTTCACAGGCGGGGGGGCCTACGAGCAGTACTTC.

The chain recombines TRBV28 with TRBJ2-1; D possibly corresponds to TRBD2 (6 bases). CDR1 is MDHEN and CDR2 is SYDVKM in the germline V gene. The CDR3 has 15 amino acids. V dropped 7 bases and J dropped 2 bases, with 15 bases sitting between them. The CDR3 here is CASTRLAGTYNEQFF. In nucleotides, the CDR3 is TGTGCCAGCACCCGATTGGCGGGGACCTACAATGAGCAGTTCTTC.

This chain uses TRBV5-6 with TRBJ2-5; D is possibly TRBD1 (5 bases). Trimming took off 1 base at V and 4 bases at J, with 11 bases between the two ends. Germline V gene lookup returns CDR1 SGHDT and CDR2 YYEEEE. CDR3 length equals 14 residues. CDR3 loop: CASSLRGIGETQYF. CDR3 bases: TGTGCCAGCAGCTTGAGGGGAATCGGAGAGACCCAGTACTTC.

This chain's CDR3 is CASSTGRYTEAFF. CDR3 in DNA: TGTGCCAGCAGTACAGGGCGATACACTGAAGCTTTCTTT. V and J are TRBV6-1 and TRBJ1-1; D possibly corresponds to TRBD1 (6 bases). V was pared by 5 bases and J by 3 bases, with 10 bases between. The CDR3 totals 13 residues. Germline loops: CDR1 MNHNS, CDR2 SASEGT.

The V and J genes are TRBV27 and TRBJ1-1; the match to TRBD1 covers 10 bases. The V gene's germline CDR1 is MNHEY and CDR2 SMNVEV (reference sequence). The length of the CDR3 is 16 residues. V lost 2 bases, J lost 1 base, and 4 bases stayed unmatched. In DNA, the CDR3 is TGTGCCAGCAGTTTACGGACAGGGGGGGGGAACACTGAAGCTTTCTTT. This encodes CASSLRTGGGNTEAFF.

This chain joins TRBV9 and TRBJ2-4; D not certain. The germline CDR1 and CDR2 sequences are SGDLS and YYNGEE. V shed 0 bases and J shed 9 bases, with 13 bases lying between them. CDR3 length: 14 residues. The CDR3 is CASSVETRTGIQYF. CDR3 nucleotide sequence: TGTGCCAGCAGCGTAGAGACCCGCACGGGCATTCAGTACTTC.

The chain has TRBV4-1 and TRBJ1-2, with TRBD1 identical over 9 bases. The CDR3 is made up of 18 amino acids. The ends lost 3 bases at V and 4 bases at J; junction bases unmatched: 15. CDR1 MGHRA and CDR2 YSYEKL come from the germline V gene. The CDR3 loop is CASSQAGTGRKLGYGYTF. The CDR3 region has the DNA TGCGCCAGCAGCCAGGCCGGGACAGGGAGAAAATTGGGCTATGGCTACACCTTC.

The chain uses TRBV7-3 and TRBJ2-7; D may be TRBD1 (6 bases). V lost 5 bases and J 2 bases, leaving 10 bases between the germline ends. CDR3 size: 13 residues. Germline CDR1 and CDR2: SGHTA and FQGTGA. The CDR3 here is CASSLNRAYEQYF. The CDR3 coding sequence is TGTGCCAGCAGCCTCAACAGGGCCTACGAGCAGTACTTC.

A note on this clone: Because it lacks the conserved phenylalanine or tryptophan at the end, this CDR3 is likely a read error. The DNA of the CDR3 is TGCGCCAGCAGCCGGGGACAGGGCGGCTATGGCTACACCTCC. Protein: CASSRGQGGYGYTS. V is TRBV5-1 and J is TRBJ1-2; TRBD1 aligns across 9 bases. The V segment lost 4 bases and the J segment 4 bases; nucleotides outside the gene matches: 5. The CDR3 covers 14 residues. Germline V gives CDR1 SGHRS, CDR2 YFSETQ.

The chain links TRBV10-1 to TRBJ1-1; weak D call: TRBD1 (6 bases). CDR3 size: 15 residues. V shed 9 bases and J shed 1 base, with 18 bases lying between them. In germline, CDR1 is WNHNN, CDR2 SYGVQD (reference sequence). The CDR3 region has the DNA TGCGCCAGATGGGGGCTTGACAGAGAGAACACTGAAGCTTTCTTT. Translated, it gives CARWGLDRENTEAFF.

The V gene is TRBV7-3, the J gene TRBJ2-1, with a tentative D call TRBD2 (5 bases). Deletions cut 4 bases from V and 5 bases from J, with 12 bases between. Germline assignment: CDR1 SGHTA and CDR2 FQGTGA. This CDR3 region has 14 residues. The CDR3 loop reads CASSSPGENNEQFF. The DNA for the CDR3 is TGTGCCAGCAGCTCTCCTGGGGAGAACAATGAGCAGTTCTTC.

CDR3 amino acids: CASSPLDRDYGYTF. The CDR3 DNA reads TGTGCCAGCTCACCCCTGGACAGGGACTATGGCTACACCTTC. The V gene is TRBV18, the J gene TRBJ1-2, with 8 bases fitting TRBD1. V gave up 3 bases and J gave up 3 bases; unmatched junction bases: 3. Per germline, CDR1 KGHSH and CDR2 LQKENI. The CDR3 has 14 amino acids. Drawing the rest from reference TRBV18 and TRBJ1-2, the complete variable domain is NAGVMQNPRHLVRRRGQEARLRCSPMKGHSHVYWYRQLPEEGLKFMVYLQKENIIDESGMPKERFSAEFPKEGPSILRIQQVVRGDSAAYFCASSPLDRDYGYTFGSGTRLTVV.

The chain carries TRBV28 and TRBJ2-3, with TRBD1 matching over 7 bases. V shed 6 bases and J 3 bases; nucleotides not matched to a gene: 15. Germline CDR1 MDHEN, CDR2 SYDVKM. The CDR3 is made up of 17 amino acids. The CDR3 spells CASRPSTGIMQTDTQYF. The DNA of the CDR3 is TGTGCCAGCAGACCGTCGACAGGGATTATGCAAACAGATACGCAGTATTTT.